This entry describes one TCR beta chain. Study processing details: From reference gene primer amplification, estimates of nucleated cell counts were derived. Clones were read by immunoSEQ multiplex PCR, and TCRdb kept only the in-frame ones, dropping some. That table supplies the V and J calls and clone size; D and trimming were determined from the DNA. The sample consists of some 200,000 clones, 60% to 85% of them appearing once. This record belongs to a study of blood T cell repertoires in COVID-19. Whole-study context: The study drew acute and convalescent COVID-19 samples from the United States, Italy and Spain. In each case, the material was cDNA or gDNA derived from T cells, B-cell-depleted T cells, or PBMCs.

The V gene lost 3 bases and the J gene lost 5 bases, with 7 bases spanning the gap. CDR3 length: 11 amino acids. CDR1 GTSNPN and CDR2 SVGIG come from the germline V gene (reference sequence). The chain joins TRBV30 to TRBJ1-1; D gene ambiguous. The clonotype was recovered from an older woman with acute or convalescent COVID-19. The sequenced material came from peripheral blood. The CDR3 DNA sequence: TGTGCCTGGAGCAGGAGGACTGAAGCTTTCTTT. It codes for CAWSRRTEAFF.